The 29 T cell receptor beta chains given below trace back to one sample, sequenced in a study of shared clonotypes between healthy human individuals. Assay used: immunoSEQ multiplex PCR; TCRdb lists only in-frame clones, some missing. The top ten clones hold around 0.13% of a sample with over 2 million clones, 85% to 95% of them seen once. The specimen was naive CD4+ T cells sorted from blood. The subset is: CD45RA+ positively selected. Receptor source: a man aged 18 to 30 in good health.

This clone was detected once. V usage is TRBV2 and J usage is TRBJ1-2; 9 bases line up with TRBD1. The CDR3 has 13 residues. Germline assignment: CDR1 SNHLY and CDR2 FYNNEI. V lost 7 bases to trimming and J lost 4 bases; unmatched junction nucleotides: 4. The CDR3 reads CASTRDRVYGYTF. CDR3 bases: TGTGCCAGCACCAGGGACAGGGTCTATGGCTACACCTTC.

The chain links TRBV6-6 to TRBJ2-7; no clear D. The CDR3 has 16 amino acids. Germline lookup yields CDR1 MNHNY and CDR2 SVGAGI (reference sequence). The V end lost 2 bases, the J end lost 2 bases, and 16 bases lay between the germline ends. The CDR3, as DNA: TGTGCCAGCAGTTACGACCCACACGGGCCTCCCTACGAGCAGTACTTC. It is translated as CASSYDPHGPPYEQYF.

Remarks on this clone: Other DNA sequences in the same sample also yield this CDR3. The gene calls are TRBV28 and TRBJ1-2; tentative D call: TRBD1 (5 bases). Trimming shortened V by 2 bases and J by 2 bases, and 9 bases separated the two germline ends. The CDR3 loop spans 14 amino acids. Germline V gene lookup returns CDR1 MDHEN and CDR2 SYDVKM. The CDR3 DNA reads as TGTGCCAGCAGTTTACTGGGACCCAACTATGGCTACACCTTC. Translating gives CASSLLGPNYGYTF.

V is TRBV10-3 and J is TRBJ2-2; D gene unclear. The CDR3 length is 14 residues. Germline CDR1 ENHRY, CDR2 SYGVKD. V was shortened by 0 bases and J by 3 bases, with 5 bases between the two germline ends. CDR3 bases: TGTGCCATCAGTGAGTCGCCGGACACCGGGGAGCTGTTTTTT. Translation: CAISESPDTGELFF.

On this clone: A read error may produce the germline difference seen at one junction end. This chain joins TRBV28 and TRBJ2-7; either TRBD1 or TRBD2 may supply D (5 bases each). The V gene's germline CDR1 is MDHEN and CDR2 SYDVKM. The CDR3 runs to 14 residues. The chain's CDR3 is CATSLGETSYEQYF. Written as DNA, the CDR3 is TGTGCCACCAGTTTGGGGGAAACCTCCTACGAGCAGTACTTC. Filled out from reference TRBV28 and TRBJ2-7, the complete variable domain reads DVKVTQSSRYLVKRTGEKVFLECVQDMDHENMFWYRQDPGLGLRLIYFSYDVKMKEKGDIPEGYSVSREKKERFSLILESASTNQTSMYLCATSLGETSYEQYFGPGTRLTVT.

This chain joins TRBV10-3 and TRBJ2-1, with 7 bases matching TRBD2. Germline CDR1 and CDR2: ENHRY and SYGVKD. This CDR3 comprises 16 residues. V lost 3 bases to trimming and J lost 0 bases; unmatched junction nucleotides: 5. The CDR3 region has the DNA TGTGCCATCAGTGATTTCGGCGGGAGCTCCTACAATGAGCAGTTCTTC. Its translation: CAISDFGGSSYNEQFF.

V is TRBV5-5 and J is TRBJ1-1; TRBD1 might be the D (5 bases). The germline V gene encodes CDR1 SGHKS and CDR2 YYEKEE (reference sequence). With 3 bases removed from V and 8 bases from J, the gap between germline ends came to 23 bases. This CDR3 contains 16 residues. CDR3 region: CASSWGGLAGEREAFF. Written as DNA, the CDR3 is TGTGCCAGCAGCTGGGGCGGCCTGGCGGGAGAGAGAGAAGCTTTCTTT.

The genes are TRBV18 and TRBJ2-7; D gene unclear. Trimming took off 4 bases at V and 6 bases at J, with 19 bases between the two ends. CDR1 and CDR2 from the germline V gene are KGHSH and LQKENI. The CDR3 has 15 amino acids. The CDR3 loop is CASSRLEALGSEQYF. DNA of the CDR3: TGTGCCAGCTCACGCTTAGAGGCCTTAGGGTCCGAGCAGTACTTC.

The chain joins TRBV11-2 to TRBJ2-2, with a weak D call TRBD2 (5 bases). Germline assignment: CDR1 SGHAT and CDR2 FQNNGV. The CDR3 runs 13 residues. The germline V and J ends were trimmed by 2 bases and 5 bases, with 6 bases remaining between them. In DNA, the CDR3 is TGTGCCAGCAGCTTAACGGGAACCGGGGAGCTGTTTTTT. This encodes CASSLTGTGELFF.

The rearrangement links TRBV12-2 to TRBJ2-5. TRBV12-2 is annotated as a pseudogene. The CDR3 is 17 residues long. The CDR3 DNA reads as TGTGCAAGTCGTCCGAAGGCGGGACACCCGACCCAAGAGACCCAGTACTTC. Translation gives CASRPKAGHPTQETQYF.

The chain combines TRBV6-6 with TRBJ1-1; possibly TRBD1 for D (5 bases). Deletions cut 2 bases from V and 8 bases from J, with 15 bases between. The CDR3 runs to 14 residues. Per the germline V gene, CDR1 is MNHNY and CDR2 is SVGAGI (reference sequence). The CDR3 protein is CASSYRGLTIEAFF. Here the CDR3 DNA reads TGTGCCAGCAGTTACCGGGGACTCACAATCGAAGCTTTCTTT.

There are many counts of this clone. Other DNA variants within this sample encode the same CDR3. The chain joins TRBV7-2 to TRBJ1-1, with D perhaps matching TRBD1 (5 bases). In germline, CDR1 is SGHTA, CDR2 FQGNSA. Trimming removed 6 bases at V and 4 bases at J, with 15 bases between. This CDR3 spans 14 amino acids. In nucleotides, the CDR3 is TGTGCCAGCAGTCGGGACCGGTGGAGCACTGAAGCTTTCTTT. Its translation: CASSRDRWSTEAFF.

This chain uses TRBV11-2 with TRBJ2-5; D possibly matches TRBD1 or TRBD2 (5 bases each). V was clipped by 6 bases and J by 4 bases, with 12 bases between them. This CDR3 is built from 13 residues. Germline values: CDR1 SGHAT, CDR2 FQNNGV. The CDR3 loop reads CASSRGGGETQYF. In DNA, the CDR3 is TGTGCCAGCAGTCGAGGTGGGGGAGAGACCCAGTACTTC.

This clone is a singleton in its sample. J is TRBJ2-7 and V is TRBV12-5; D is perhaps TRBD1 (6 bases). V lost 5 bases to trimming and J lost 5 bases, with 19 bases between them. The germline CDR1 and CDR2 sequences are LGHNT and FRNRAP. CDR3 length equals 15 residues. DNA of the CDR3: TGTGCTAGTGGTGCGTCAGGGGCCCTCGGCCACGAGCAGTACTTC. Its protein product is CASGASGALGHEQYF.

The gene calls are TRBV6-5 and TRBJ1-5, with a weak D call TRBD1 (5 bases). V gave up 4 bases and J gave up 7 bases, with 17 bases separating them. This CDR3 has 15 residues. Germline V gives CDR1 MNHEY, CDR2 SVGAGI. In DNA, the CDR3 is TGTGCCAGCAGTTCCTCCGGGGGTGTTGGGCAGCCCCAGCATTTT. It specifies CASSSSGGVGQPQHF.

The DNA of the CDR3 is TGTGCCAGCTCACCTTGGACAGGGCCCTACGAGCAGTACTTC. Its translation is CASSPWTGPYEQYF. The chain carries TRBV18 and TRBJ2-7, with 8 bases matching TRBD1. Germline V gene sequence: CDR1 KGHSH, CDR2 LQKENI. The length of the CDR3 is 14 residues. Germline trimming cut 3 bases from V and 2 bases from J; bases unmatched to any gene: 3.

Of note for this clone: Different DNA sequences within this sample yield the same CDR3. V gene TRBV2 combines with J gene TRBJ2-5, with 8 positions matching TRBD1. The length of the CDR3 is 14 residues. Germline V gene data show CDR1 as SNHLY and CDR2 as FYNNEI. V gave up 4 bases and J gave up 2 bases; unmatched junction bases: 3. The CDR3 loop reads CASSVDRGQETQYF. As DNA, the CDR3 is TGTGCCAGCAGTGTTGACAGGGGACAAGAGACCCAGTACTTC.

The rearrangement links TRBV18 to TRBJ2-7; D is perhaps TRBD1 (5 bases). V lost 5 bases and J lost 4, with 9 bases in between. The germline V gene has CDR1 KGHSH and CDR2 LQKENI. This CDR3 region has 12 residues. CDR3 in amino acids: CASSATEYEQYF. The CDR3 DNA sequence: TGTGCCAGCTCAGCGACAGAATACGAGCAGTACTTC.

V and J are TRBV28 and TRBJ2-7; D ambiguous. This CDR3 is 15 amino acids long. Germline values: CDR1 MDHEN, CDR2 SYDVKM. V was clipped by 5 bases and J by 1 base, with 15 bases between them. The CDR3 loop is CASSTTSIASYEQYF. CDR3 bases: TGTGCCAGCAGTACGACATCGATTGCGTCCTACGAGCAGTACTTC.

The J gene is TRBJ2-7, the V gene TRBV6-5; D possibly corresponds to TRBD2 (6 bases). Looked up from germline, CDR1 is MNHEY and CDR2 is SVGAGI. This CDR3 comprises 14 residues. The germline V and J ends were trimmed by 5 bases and 3 bases, with 14 bases remaining between them. CDR3 protein: CASSLSWDFYEQYF. CDR3 coding DNA: TGTGCCAGCAGTCTTAGCTGGGACTTCTACGAGCAGTACTTC.

This chain joins TRBV4-1 and TRBJ1-1; TRBD1 might be the D (6 bases). The germline gives CDR1 MGHRA, CDR2 YSYEKL. The CDR3 has 15 residues. V lost 3 bases and J 0 bases, leaving 11 bases between the germline ends. CDR3 protein: CASSHGQHMNTEAFF. CDR3 nucleotide sequence: TGCGCCAGCAGCCACGGACAGCACATGAACACTGAAGCTTTCTTT.

The chain links TRBV25-1 to TRBJ2-3; D unclear. The germline V gene encodes CDR1 MGHDK and CDR2 SYGVNS. The CDR3 runs 16 residues. Trimming took 2 bases from V and 0 from J, leaving 12 bases between them. CDR3 sequence: CASSEGWASSTDTQYF. The CDR3, as DNA: TGTGCCAGCAGTGAAGGGTGGGCTTCTAGCACAGATACGCAGTATTTT.

This chain connects TRBV2 to TRBJ2-5; TRBD2 aligns across 7 bases. V gave up 4 bases and J gave up 4 bases; unmatched junction bases: 9. Germline V gene sequence: CDR1 SNHLY, CDR2 FYNNEI. The CDR3 covers 15 residues. The CDR3 DNA reads TGTGCCAGCAGTGGACGGGTCGGGACTACAGAGACCCAGTACTTC. Its protein product is CASSGRVGTTETQYF.

The J gene is TRBJ2-1, the V gene TRBV7-3, with D uncertain. The germline CDR1 and CDR2 sequences are SGHTA and FQGTGA. This CDR3 comprises 15 residues. Trimming stripped 4 bases from V and 9 bases from J, with 19 bases between. The CDR3 region has the DNA TGTGCCAGCAGCTCAAAAACTGGGTCTGGGGTTGAGCAGTTCTTC. The encoded protein is CASSSKTGSGVEQFF. Complete variable domain (other parts from reference TRBV7-3 and TRBJ2-1): GAGVSQTPSNKVTEKGKYVELRCDPISGHTALYWYRQSLGQGPEFLIYFQGTGAADDSGLPNDRFFAVRPEGSVSTLKIQRTERGDSAVYLCASSSKTGSGVEQFFGPGTRLTVL.

The J gene is TRBJ2-1, the V gene TRBV30; 10 positions agree with TRBD2. The CDR3 has 17 residues. Per germline, CDR1 GTSNPN and CDR2 SVGIG (reference sequence). Trimming at V came to 3 bases and at J to 3 bases, leaving 11 bases not matched to a gene. CDR3 DNA sequence: TGTGCCTGGAGCGGACCTGGTTCTAGCGGGAGCTACAATGAGCAGTTCTTC. This codes for CAWSGPGSSGSYNEQFF.

V gene TRBV30 combines with J gene TRBJ2-5; 12 nucleotides line up with TRBD2. The V and J ends lost 3 bases and 3 bases, in that order; junction bases with no gene match: 8. The CDR3 runs to 16 residues. The germline CDR1 and CDR2 sequences are GTSNPN and SVGIG (reference sequence). CDR3 in DNA: TGTGCCTGGAGCGCTAGCGGGAGGGTTATCAAAGAGACCCAGTACTTC. It encodes CAWSASGRVIKETQYF.

The gene calls are TRBV5-1 and TRBJ2-5; D ambiguous. There are 15 residues in the CDR3. Trimming took 0 bases from V and 1 from J, leaving 10 bases between them. CDR1 and CDR2 (germline): SGHRS, YFSETQ. CDR3 DNA: TGCGCCAGCAGCTTGGACGGCCGGTTCCAAGAGACCCAGTACTTC. It encodes CASSLDGRFQETQYF.

The J gene is TRBJ1-1, the V gene TRBV30; D not certain. The V end was cut by 7 bases, the J end by 4 bases, with 13 bases between. CDR1 GTSNPN and CDR2 SVGIG come from the germline V gene (reference sequence). The CDR3 totals 12 residues. CDR3: CASTSARTEAFF. The DNA for the CDR3 is TGTGCCTCCACGTCGGCCCGCACTGAAGCTTTCTTT.

The chain couples TRBV5-4 to TRBJ1-6; unclear D gene. The V end was cut by 0 bases, the J end by 6 bases, with 10 bases between. CDR3 length: 15 amino acids. The V gene's germline CDR1 is SGHNT and CDR2 YYREEE (reference sequence). CDR3 in DNA: TGTGCCAGCAGCTTGGGCGGGGATGGTAATTCACCCCTCCACTTT. Translation gives CASSLGGDGNSPLHF.